The clone carrying this T cell receptor (beta chain) came up many times. Antigen: not known. Construction of TCR beta libraries relied on iRepertoire HTBI primers and on Arm-PCR targeting CDR3 regions. Per the original methods: Looking across samples, the authors found some 67 TRBV and 14 to 15 TRBJ segments. TCRdb used MiXCR to reprocess the multiplex PCR reads, holding one entry per CDR3 protein. The V and J calls here are based on TCRdb, not the publication. The top ten hold 12% of the sample, which has 450,000 to 500,000 distinct CDR3 sequences, under 20% seen once. The sample comes from a study of regulatory T cells in long-lasting Graves disease. Study-level points and caveats: Persistent Graves' patients had lower TCR diversity than newly diagnosed ones.

From germline, CDR1 is SGHRS and CDR2 YFSETQ. The CDR3 totals 13 residues. The ends were cut back, 4 bases at V and 5 bases at J, with 10 bases in the middle. The time point was: newly diagnosed GD, antithyroid drugs for less than 3 months. From PBMCs, RNA was extracted and then used to make the TCR library. These data also formed part of another study, on T cells in Graves' hyperthyroidism and ophthalmopathy. In that study: Researchers found most expanded thyroid clonotypes above 0.001 in blood as well.

The clonotype was recovered from a man aged 35 to 55 with Graves disease. The sample here was peripheral blood mononuclear cells (PBMCs), taken at new diagnosis, from a patient treated with antithyroid drugs. The V and J genes are TRBV5-1 and TRBJ2-1; D unresolved. The CDR3 loop reads CASSRFKNNEQFF. CDR3 DNA: TGCGCCAGCAGCCGATTTAAAAACAATGAGCAGTTCTTC.